Below are 27 T cell receptor beta chains sequenced from a single sample in a study of human T cells and chemical hapten exposure. Stated time point: pre-sensitization, week 0. Treatment noted: therapeutic diphenylcyclopropenone sensitization with weekly scalp DPC. TCRdb processed the RACE reads anew with MiXCR; each CDR3 protein has one entry. Of a few hundred thousand distinct CDR3 sequences in the sample, about 5.4% are singletons; the top ten hold more than 8%. The sequences come from whole blood, collected in connection with sensitization to the hapten diphenylcyclopropenone (DPC). These TCRs come from a young woman with alopecia areata. Some clones in this sample may be carry-over from other donors' samples.

V gene TRBV28 combines with J gene TRBJ2-7; TRBD2 matches at 7 bases. V lost 5 bases and J lost 3; bases outside the gene matches: 22. The germline V gene encodes CDR1 MDHEN and CDR2 SYDVKM. This CDR3 is 19 amino acids long. Here the CDR3 reads CASSLSNVPTSSSFYEQYF. The CDR3 nucleotides are TGTGCCAGCAGTCTTTCCAACGTCCCGACTAGCTCTTCGTTCTACGAGCAGTACTTC.

This clonotype has only a few counts. J is TRBJ1-2 and V is TRBV6-5, with 7 bases matching TRBD1. Germline V CDR1 and CDR2: MNHEY, SVGAGI. The CDR3 has 13 residues. V gave up 5 bases and J gave up 7 bases; unmatched junction bases: 7. This CDR3 is CASSLHRGGGYTF. DNA for the CDR3: TGTGCCAGCAGTCTTCACAGGGGAGGTGGCTACACCTTC.

This clonotype has just a few counts. The rearrangement links TRBV27 to TRBJ1-6; 12 positions match TRBD1. The ends lost 4 bases at V and 4 bases at J; junction bases unmatched: 8. This CDR3 contains 18 residues. Germline lookup yields CDR1 MNHEY and CDR2 SMNVEV (reference sequence). The CDR3, as DNA: TGTGCCAGCAGTTCGGGACAGGGGGCAGGAGGGTATAATTCACCCCTCCACTTT. Its protein product is CASSSGQGAGGYNSPLHF.

Many counts were recorded for this clonotype. The chain couples TRBV10-3 to TRBJ2-7, with 7 bases lining up with TRBD2. V was pared by 11 bases and J by 6 bases, with 16 bases of the junction left unmatched. This CDR3 is built from 14 residues. Germline loops: CDR1 ENHRY, CDR2 SYGVKD. This CDR3 reads CAHQASGALSEQYF. Here the CDR3 DNA reads TGTGCCCATCAAGCGAGCGGGGCCCTATCCGAGCAGTACTTC.

The chain uses TRBV10-3 and TRBJ2-7; D possibly corresponds to TRBD1 (5 bases). Germline values: CDR1 ENHRY, CDR2 SYGVKD. V was trimmed by 3 bases and J by 1 base, leaving 10 bases between them. This CDR3 has 14 residues. CDR3 sequence: CAISELQGSYEQYF. In nucleotides, the CDR3 is TGTGCCATCAGTGAACTTCAGGGTTCCTACGAGCAGTACTTC.

The table lists this clonotype with a few counts. The rearrangement links TRBV14 to TRBJ1-1; no reliable D call. V was shortened by 4 bases and J by 0 bases, with 6 bases between the two germline ends. The CDR3 is 13 residues long. The germline V gene encodes CDR1 SGHDN and CDR2 FVKESK. The DNA of the CDR3 is TGTGCCAGCAGCCGTTTCCTGAACACTGAAGCTTTCTTT. It specifies CASSRFLNTEAFF.

This clonotype has just a few counts. V gene TRBV14 combines with J gene TRBJ2-7; a possible D gene is TRBD2 (5 bases). The CDR3 extends over 13 amino acids. V lost 5 bases and J lost 0, with 8 bases in between. CDR1 and CDR2 (germline): SGHDN, FVKESK. CDR3 protein: CASSSGVSYEQYF. Here the CDR3 DNA reads TGTGCCAGCAGCTCCGGGGTCTCCTACGAGCAGTACTTC.

This clonotype was detected a few times. The V and J genes are TRBV5-1 and TRBJ1-2, with 7 bases identical to TRBD1. Germline V gene lookup returns CDR1 SGHRS and CDR2 YFSETQ. CDR3 length: 14 residues. The J segment lost 4 bases and the V segment lost 4 bases, leaving 7 bases of the junction unmatched. CDR3 sequence: CASSDRESGYGYTF. Written as DNA, the CDR3 is TGCGCCAGCAGCGACAGGGAGAGTGGCTATGGCTACACCTTC.

The chain couples TRBV6-5 to TRBJ2-3; unclear D gene. CDR1 is MNHEY, CDR2 SVGAGI, per germline. CDR3 length: 16 residues. V shed 2 bases and J shed 0 bases, with 12 bases lying between them. CDR3 DNA: TGTGCCAGCAGTTACATCGGCATGTCTAGCACAGATACGCAGTATTTT. Translated, it gives CASSYIGMSSTDTQYF.

This clonotype was detected only a few times. The junction departs from germline at one end; a sequencing error may be responsible. The gene calls are TRBV20-1 and TRBJ2-3; D is perhaps TRBD2 (6 bases). CDR3 size: 15 residues. Germline-derived CDR1 and CDR2 are DFQATT and SNEGSKA (reference sequence). CDR3 sequence reads: CSARPVSGFTNTQYF. The CDR3 coding sequence is TGCAGTGCTAGACCGGTTAGCGGATTCACAAATACGCAGTATTTT.

This clonotype was observed a handful of times. CDR3 residues: CSAKKPGRVHSNQPQHF. In nucleotides, the CDR3 is TGCAGTGCTAAAAAACCCGGCCGGGTCCATAGCAATCAGCCCCAGCATTTT. The rearrangement joins TRBV20-1 to TRBJ1-5; D is uncertain. The CDR3 has 17 amino acids. V lost 4 bases and J lost 0, with 19 bases in between. CDR1 is DFQATT, CDR2 SNEGSKA, per germline (reference sequence).

This clonotype has only a few counts. The J gene is TRBJ2-7, the V gene TRBV7-9; D may be TRBD1 or TRBD2 (6 bases each). The CDR3 has 16 amino acids. Germline values: CDR1 SEHNR, CDR2 FQNEAQ (reference sequence). The V gene lost 4 bases and the J gene lost 2 bases, with 18 bases spanning the gap. CDR3 coding DNA: TGTGCCAGCAGCTCTATGACCACCCGGGGGCCCTACGAGCAGTACTTC. Amino acids: CASSSMTTRGPYEQYF.

This clonotype was seen more than once but under ten times. The genes are TRBV4-1 and TRBJ2-1, with 13 bases lining up with TRBD2. Germline CDR1 reads MGHRA; CDR2 reads YSYEKL. The CDR3 has 15 amino acids. Unmatched junction bases numbered 2, after V lost 3 bases and J lost 6 bases. In nucleotides, the CDR3 is TGCGCCAGCAGCCAGGGGACTAGCGGGGTCAATGAGCAGTTCTTC. Its translation: CASSQGTSGVNEQFF.

This clonotype was recorded a few times. This sequence joins TRBV29-1 and TRBJ1-1; unclear D gene. CDR3 length: 13 residues. V dropped 8 bases and J dropped 0 bases, with 13 bases sitting between them. Germline CDR1 reads SQVTM; CDR2 reads ANQGSEA. CDR3 DNA sequence: TGCAGCATCGAAGTAAGCATGAACACTGAAGCTTTCTTT. The encoded protein is CSIEVSMNTEAFF.

This clonotype was picked up a small number of times. The chain couples TRBV6-6 to TRBJ2-3; 11 positions agree with TRBD2. The V gene end was trimmed by 7 bases and the J gene end by 5 bases; junction bases not matched to a gene: 5. CDR1 MNHNY and CDR2 SVGAGI come from the germline V gene (reference sequence). This CDR3 contains 14 residues. The CDR3 nucleotides read TGTGCCAGCATGAAGGGACTAGCGGTAGATACGCAGTATTTT. It encodes CASMKGLAVDTQYF.

The rearrangement links TRBV10-3 to TRBJ2-7, with D unclear. The CDR3 is 12 residues long. CDR1 is ENHRY and CDR2 is SYGVKD in the germline V gene. Trimming cost V 8 bases and J 1 base, with 9 bases left between them. In DNA, the CDR3 is TGTGCCATCCGCCAGGAGTCCTACGAGCAGTACTTC. Amino acid sequence: CAIRQESYEQYF.

J is TRBJ2-3 and V is TRBV20-1; a weak D match, TRBD1 (6 bases). CDR1 and CDR2 (germline): DFQATT, SNEGSKA (reference sequence). V was pared by 6 bases and J by 0 bases, with 10 bases between. The CDR3 runs to 13 residues. The CDR3 loop reads CSAIGGSTDTQYF. The CDR3 DNA is TGCAGTGCCATAGGGGGTAGCACAGATACGCAGTATTTT.

The rearrangement uses TRBV6-6 and TRBJ1-5; 9 nucleotides agree with TRBD1. Trimming cost V 0 bases and J 4 bases; bases outside gene matches: 7. In germline, CDR1 is MNHNY, CDR2 SVGAGI (reference sequence). The length of the CDR3 is 17 residues. CDR3 residues: CASSYSPSGTGNQPQHF. The CDR3, as DNA: TGTGCCAGCAGTTACTCGCCGTCAGGGACAGGGAATCAGCCCCAGCATTTT.

J is TRBJ1-3 and V is TRBV20-1; maybe TRBD1 (5 bases). V lost 5 bases and J 0 bases, leaving 14 bases between the germline ends. The length of the CDR3 is 15 residues. Per germline, CDR1 DFQATT and CDR2 SNEGSKA (reference sequence). CDR3 loop: CSALSSGTSGNTIYF. CDR3 bases: TGCAGTGCTCTGTCCAGTGGGACCTCTGGAAACACCATATATTTT.

The V call is TRBV6-6, the J call TRBJ1-5, with D perhaps matching TRBD1 (5 bases). Trimming cost V 2 bases and J 7 bases, with 12 bases left between them. The CDR3 spans 14 residues. CDR1 and CDR2 (germline): MNHNY, SVGAGI (reference sequence). The CDR3 region has the DNA TGTGCCAGCAGTTACACCGGGACGGGGCAGCCCCAGCATTTT. The encoded protein is CASSYTGTGQPQHF.

This clonotype was detected a few times. V usage is TRBV5-6 and J usage is TRBJ2-2; 8 nucleotides agree with TRBD1. The V and J ends lost 4 bases and 4 bases, in that order; junction bases with no gene match: 6. CDR1 is SGHDT, CDR2 YYEEEE, per germline. The CDR3 length is 15 residues. The CDR3 loop is CASSKQGGPTGELFF. The CDR3 bases are TGTGCCAGCAGCAAACAGGGGGGTCCCACCGGGGAGCTGTTTTTT.

V usage is TRBV5-1 and J usage is TRBJ2-7; no definite D call. Between the trimmed V and J ends, which lost 6 bases and 2 bases, there was a span of 15 bases. Germline V gene lookup returns CDR1 SGHRS and CDR2 YFSETQ. The length of the CDR3 is 14 residues. The CDR3 is CASTENSGTYEQYF. Written as DNA, the CDR3 is TGCGCCAGCACCGAGAACAGTGGAACCTACGAGCAGTACTTC.

There are a few counts of this clonotype. This sequence joins TRBV7-9 and TRBJ1-6, with 7 bases lining up with TRBD1. The CDR3 totals 14 residues. CDR1 and CDR2 (germline): SEHNR, FQNEAQ (reference sequence). After removal of 7 bases from V and 5 bases from J, the junction contained 5 bases not matched to a gene. The CDR3 DNA reads TGTGCCAGCACCAGGACAGGAAATAATTCACCCCTCCACTTT. Its translation: CASTRTGNNSPLHF.

This clonotype has more than one count but fewer than ten. The V gene is TRBV5-1, the J gene TRBJ2-3; 9 bases align to TRBD1. This CDR3 spans 16 amino acids. Germline trimming cut 4 bases from V and 5 bases from J; bases unmatched to any gene: 11. Germline CDR1 is SGHRS and CDR2 is YFSETQ. The DNA for the CDR3 is TGCGCCAGCAGCCACATGGGACAGGGTTTTTTAGATACGCAGTATTTT. Its protein product is CASSHMGQGFLDTQYF.

The J gene is TRBJ2-6, the V gene TRBV7-2, with a possible D match to TRBD1 (5 bases). V shed 7 bases and J shed 0 bases, with 22 bases lying between them. Germline V lookup: CDR1 SGHTA, CDR2 FQGNSA. This CDR3 is built from 19 residues. The CDR3 loop reads CASTAPTGLTPSGANVLTF. Written as DNA, the CDR3 is TGTGCCAGCACAGCCCCCACAGGTCTCACTCCCTCTGGGGCCAACGTCCTGACTTTC.

This clonotype was detected only a few times. The chain employs TRBV29-1 and TRBJ1-4, with D tentatively TRBD1 (5 bases). Per the germline V gene, CDR1 is SQVTM and CDR2 is ANQGSEA. This CDR3 has 14 residues. The germline V and J ends were trimmed by 5 bases and 0 bases, with 10 bases remaining between them. The CDR3: CSVLGVATNEKLFF. CDR3 nucleotides: TGCAGCGTTTTGGGGGTAGCAACTAATGAAAAACTGTTTTTT.

This clonotype was recorded a few times. This chain joins TRBV6-5 and TRBJ1-1; the D is unclear. CDR3 length: 13 amino acids. V gave up 7 bases and J gave up 5 bases, with 14 bases separating them. Germline V gives CDR1 MNHEY, CDR2 SVGAGI. CDR3 residues: CASKQREETEAFF. CDR3 DNA: TGTGCCAGCAAGCAAAGGGAGGAAACTGAAGCTTTCTTT.